Listed below are T cell receptor beta chains from one sample, sequenced in a study of T-cell reconstitution after alpha-beta-depleted transplantation in children. One entry per CDR3 protein, called by TCRdb with MiXCR from the PCR reads. The sample records about 580,000 distinct CDR3 sequences, 25% to 30% being singletons. The sample was PBMCs, taken before TCRalphabeta/CD19-depleted stem cell transplant. Every receptor here comes from a boy under two years old with Wiskott-Aldrich syndrome, due to receive a stem cell transplant. CDR3s include the opening cysteine and the closing phenylalanine or tryptophan. A D gene is named only where the DNA matches it firmly. Some rows have no size entry. The others give once, few or many, or a class for an expanded clone.

size,D,V,J,DNA,CDR3
few,.,TRBV29-1,TRBJ1-1,TGCAGCGTTGTGGGAGCACTCGGCGCTTTCTTT,CSVVGALGAFF
few,TRBD2,TRBV29-1,TRBJ2-7,TGCAGCGTTTTACTAGCGGGAGGGCCCTACGAGCAGTACTTC,CSVLLAGGPYEQYF
few,.,TRBV20-1,TRBJ1-2,TGCAGTGCCGAGGTCGTAAGGAACTATGGCTACACCTTC,CSAEVVRNYGYTF
.,.,TRBV6-1,TRBJ2-7,TGTGCCAGCAGTGAAATTCCCGTTGGAAAGGCGTGCTTC,CASSEIPVGKACF
few,.,TRBV12-3/TRBV12-4,TRBJ2-3,TGTGCCAGCAGTTTAGCGGTACCCACAGATACGCAGTATTTT,CASSLAVPTDTQYF
few,.,TRBV5-1,TRBJ2-2,TGCGCCAGCAGCTTGGCGGGGGTTCTCGGGGAGCTGTTTTTT,CASSLAGVLGELFF
few,.,TRBV28,TRBJ2-7,TGTGCCAGCAGACAGAGCGGGTCGGAGACCTACGAGCAGTACTTC,CASRQSGSETYEQYF
few,.,TRBV5-6,TRBJ2-1,TGTGCCAGCAGCTTAGGAGCGGTCAAGTTGTATGAGCAGTTCTTC,CASSLGAVKLYEQFF
.,TRBD1,TRBV30,TRBJ1-6,TGTGCCTGGAGGGAGGGGGCAGGCTCACCCCTCCACTTT,CAWREGAGSPLHF
.,TRBD1,TRBV7-9,TRBJ2-7,TGTGCCAGCAGTTCCGGGACAGGGGACCTCTTAAGCGAGCAGTACTTC,CASSSGTGDLLSEQYF
.,TRBD2,TRBV5-1,TRBJ2-1,TGCGCCAGCAGCCCGGGGACTAGCGGGAGCGATGAGCAGTTCTTC,CASSPGTSGSDEQFF
few,.,TRBV20-1,TRBJ1-1,TGCAGTGCCATAAACGGTGCGGAGCTGAACACTGAAGCTTTCTTT,CSAINGAELNTEAFF
.,.,TRBV20-1,TRBJ1-1,TGCAGTACCGACCACACTGAAGCTTTCTTT,CSTDHTEAFF
.,TRBD2,TRBV10-3,TRBJ2-1,TGTGCCATCAGTCCACTAGCGGGAGTGGTGGGTGAGCAGTTCTTC,CAISPLAGVVGEQFF
.,.,TRBV5-1,TRBJ1-2,TGCGCCAGCAGCTTGAGCTCCGGTGGCTACACCTTC,CASSLSSGGYTF
.,.,TRBV5-1,TRBJ2-2,TGCGCCAGCAGCTTGTTTGGGTCGACGAACACCGGGGAGCTGTTTTTT,CASSLFGSTNTGELFF
.,TRBD1,TRBV7-9,TRBJ2-7,TGTGCCAGCAGCTTAAAGGGGACAGGGGTCTACGAGCAGTACTTC,CASSLKGTGVYEQYF
.,TRBD2,TRBV5-8,TRBJ2-3,TGTGCCAGCAGTCTTCCGGGACTAGCGGGACCAGATACGCAGTATTTT,CASSLPGLAGPDTQYF
few,TRBD2,TRBV12-3/TRBV12-4,TRBJ2-1,TGTGCCAGCAGTTTACTAGCGGGAGTTAGTGAGCAGTTCTTC,CASSLLAGVSEQFF
few,TRBD2,TRBV27,TRBJ2-1,TGTGCCAGCAGGGCGGGGGCGGGAGGAAGGGTCCTCTCCTACAATGAGCAGTTCTTC,CASRAGAGGRVLSYNEQFF
.,TRBD2,TRBV5-1,TRBJ2-1,TGCGCCAGCAGGTTGTCGACTAGCGGGCCCAATGAGCAGTTCTTC,CASRLSTSGPNEQFF
.,.,TRBV5-1,TRBJ2-2,TGCGCCAGCAGCGAGGGGGAGGCCACCGGGGAGCTGTTTTTT,CASSEGEATGELFF
few,TRBD1,TRBV12-3/TRBV12-4,TRBJ2-2,TGTGCCAGCAGACTCCGGGACAGGGGGACCGGGGAGCTGTTTTTT,CASRLRDRGTGELFF